This TCR beta chain was observed in a study of HIV-infected patients and healthy controls. Study context: All patients had undetectable virus after a further year of therapy, 11 of 16 by the second bleed.

V was shortened by 5 bases and J by 4 bases, with 14 bases between the two germline ends. The CDR3 totals 14 residues. Germline assignment: CDR1 SNHLY and CDR2 FYNNEI. Reverse transcription used around 500 ng RNA and constant-region primers for alpha and beta. Using multiplexing indices, alpha and beta chain libraries were generated apart by chain-specific third strand synthesis. A single record per CDR3 protein comes from TCRdb applying MiXCR to the 5' RACE reads. In the table there are around 5,000 distinct CDR3 sequences, 20% to 25% of which are singletons. Antiretroviral therapy had run roughly three months, about 14 weeks, before follow-up blood collection. All unsorted peripheral T cells were captured because whole blood was used without fractionation. This clonotype is labeled medium-sized.

Sample: blood, taken during antiretroviral therapy. This chain connects TRBV2 to TRBJ1-1; weak D call: TRBD1 (5 bases). This receptor was obtained from an adult with HIV infection. The CDR3 sequence: CASSPGGGSTEAFF. CDR3 in DNA: TGTGCCAGCAGTCCCGGGGGGGGTAGCACTGAAGCTTTCTTT.